This T cell receptor beta chain was profiled in a study of blood T cell repertoires in COVID-19. Assay used: immunoSEQ multiplex PCR; TCRdb lists only in-frame clones, some missing. The sample has about 120,000 clones, around 87% seen once. A single count supports this clone. Sample: peripheral blood. This receptor was taken from a man between 70 and 80 years old with active or convalescent COVID-19.

The CDR3 DNA reads TGTGCCAGCAGCGTGACTAGCGGGAGGGGGGAGACCCAGTACTTC. The encoded protein is CASSVTSGRGETQYF. This chain joins TRBV9 and TRBJ2-5, with TRBD2 matching over 14 bases. The junction had 2 bases not matched to a gene; V was cut back by 2 bases and J by 5 bases. CDR1 is SGDLS and CDR2 is YYNGEE in the germline V gene. There are 15 residues in the CDR3.